This T cell receptor (beta chain) derives from a study of OX40 agonist ivuxolimab in advanced cancers. Notes on the study in general: Blood T cells, both CD4+ and CD8+, expanded clonally by week 6 at 0.1 to 3.0 mg/kg. Some nonresponders also had low normalized T-cell clonal expansion.

Note on this clone: Its target is not known.

The CDR3 extends over 15 amino acids. V gave up 3 bases and J gave up 3 bases, with 12 bases separating them. The germline gives CDR1 LNHNV, CDR2 YYDKDF (reference sequence). Sequencing used immunoSEQ multiplex PCR; TCRdb keeps in-frame clones, though not all of them. This table holds roughly 45,000 clones, less than 85% found once. Here the sequenced sample was CD4+ or CD8+ T cells sorted from blood, taken in a trial of the OX40 agonist ivuxolimab. This chain links TRBV15 with TRBJ1-5, with D possibly TRBD1 on 6 matching bases. The origin of this receptor is an adult with an advanced solid tumor such as melanoma, head and neck, liver or kidney cancer. The CDR3 DNA sequence: TGTGCCACCAGCAGGGAGGGGGGAGTCAATCAGCCCCAGCATTTT. Translating gives CATSREGGVNQPQHF.